This T cell receptor (beta chain) was sequenced in a study of blood T cell repertoires in COVID-19. Measured with immunoSEQ multiplex PCR; TCRdb has only the in-frame clones, and not every one. This table has under 200,000 clones, 82% appearing once. V was clipped by 2 bases and J by 8 bases; unmatched bases: 5. Germline-derived CDR1 and CDR2 are MNHNS and SASEGT. The CDR3 loop spans 14 amino acids. The sample was PBMCs or T cells enriched from blood (not recorded which). The chain combines TRBV6-1 with TRBJ1-4, with TRBD1 matching 7 bases. The TCR was taken from a woman aged 60 to 75 with acute COVID-19. CDR3 nucleotides: TGTGCCAGCAGTGAAAATAGGGGGCGCGAAAAACTGTTTTTT. Amino acids: CASSENRGREKLFF.